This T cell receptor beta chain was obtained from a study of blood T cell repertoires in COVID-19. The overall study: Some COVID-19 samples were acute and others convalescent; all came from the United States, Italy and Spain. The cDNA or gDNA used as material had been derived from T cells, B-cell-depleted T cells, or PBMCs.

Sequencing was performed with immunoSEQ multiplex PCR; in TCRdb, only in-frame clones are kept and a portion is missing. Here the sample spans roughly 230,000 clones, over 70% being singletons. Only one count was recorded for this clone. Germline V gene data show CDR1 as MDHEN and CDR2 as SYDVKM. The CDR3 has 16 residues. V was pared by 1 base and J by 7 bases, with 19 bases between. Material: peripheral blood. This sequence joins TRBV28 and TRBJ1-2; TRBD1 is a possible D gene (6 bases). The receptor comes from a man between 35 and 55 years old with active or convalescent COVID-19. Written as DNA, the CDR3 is TGTGCCAGCAGTTTATCCTCATCCGGACAGAAGAGTGGCTACACCTTC. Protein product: CASSLSSSGQKSGYTF.